A selection of T cell receptor beta chains follows, all from one sample in a study of OX40 agonist ivuxolimab in advanced cancers. Assay: immunoSEQ multiplex PCR; the TCRdb copy retains only in-frame clones and omits some. This table has about 49,000 clones, roughly 85% appearing once. The starting material was CD4+ or CD8+ T cells sorted from blood, obtained in a trial of the OX40 agonist ivuxolimab. All receptors come from an adult with an advanced solid tumor such as melanoma, head and neck, liver or kidney cancer. Each CDR3 is given with its conserved first and last residue. D genes are given only for firm matches. Part of the rows lack a size; the others show once, few, many or a class for expanded clones.

cdr3_aa	cdr3_nt	j_call	d_call	clone_size	v_call
CASSPEWGSPLHF	TGTGCCAGCTCACCAGAGTGGGGTTCACCCCTCCACTTT	TRBJ1-6	.	few	TRBV18
CSVEVSSHRESTDTQYF	TGCAGCGTTGAAGTCTCATCCCATCGGGAAAGCACAGATACGCAGTATTTT	TRBJ2-3	.	.	TRBV29-1
CASSLAGEPDTQYF	TGTGCCAGCAGCTTAGCGGGAGAGCCCGATACGCAGTATTTT	TRBJ2-3	.	.	TRBV7-7
CASNGGRDTGELFF	TGTGCCAGTAATGGGGGTCGAGACACCGGGGAGCTGTTTTTT	TRBJ2-2	.	.	TRBV19
CASSENWDATTEAFF	TGTGCCAGCAGTGAAAACTGGGACGCCACCACTGAAGCTTTCTTT	TRBJ1-1	.	.	TRBV6-1
CASSLGAGVEDEQFF	TGCGCCAGCAGCTTGGGGGCAGGTGTGGAGGATGAGCAGTTCTTC	TRBJ2-1	.	.	TRBV5-1
CASSEGPQRGSLHF	TGTGCCAGCAGTGAAGGACCGCAACGGGGCTCCCTCCACTTT	TRBJ1-6	.	.	TRBV2
CASSLVAGGTYEQYF	TGCGCCAGCAGCCTGGTAGCGGGTGGCACCTACGAGCAGTACTTC	TRBJ2-7	TRBD2	.	TRBV5-1
CASSGPGRNQPQHF	TGTGCCAGCAGTGGACCCGGGAGGAATCAGCCCCAGCATTTT	TRBJ1-5	.	.	TRBV6-1
CASSHPLSGDSYNEQFF	TGTGCCAGCAGCCACCCCCTTAGCGGAGATTCCTACAATGAGCAGTTCTTC	TRBJ2-1	.	.	TRBV7-9
CAWTGDSYEQYF	TGTGCCTGGACTGGGGATTCCTACGAGCAGTACTTC	TRBJ2-7	.	.	TRBV30
CASSPGRTDQFEKLFF	TGCGCCAGCAGTCCCGGCCGGACTGATCAATTTGAAAAACTGTTTTTT	TRBJ1-4	.	.	TRBV10-1
CASSSTGTGAQETQYF	TGTGCCAGCAGCTCCACCGGGACAGGGGCCCAAGAGACCCAGTACTTC	TRBJ2-5	TRBD1	.	TRBV7-8
CASSFGQGFTRVLTF	TGTGCCAGCAGCTTCGGACAGGGGTTTACCCGCGTCCTGACTTTC	TRBJ2-6	TRBD1	.	TRBV7-6
CASSYLPSGGNEQYF	TGTGCCAGCAGTTACCTCCCTAGCGGGGGCAACGAGCAGTACTTC	TRBJ2-7	TRBD2	.	TRBV6-6
CASESWGNTIYF	TGTGCCAGCGAAAGTTGGGGTAACACCATATATTTT	TRBJ1-3	.	.	TRBV18
CASGAGLGETQYF	TGCGCCAGCGGTGCAGGGTTAGGGGAGACCCAGTACTTC	TRBJ2-5	.	.	TRBV10-2
CASSPTGDRPSYEQYF	TGTGCCAGCAGCCCGACGGGGGACAGGCCCTCCTACGAGCAGTACTTC	TRBJ2-7	TRBD1	.	TRBV7-6
CASSFDGMRDTIYF	TGCGCCAGCAGCTTCGATGGGATGAGGGACACCATATATTTT	TRBJ1-3	.	once	TRBV5-1
CASSLSAYNEQFF	TGTGCCAGCAGCTTATCGGCTTACAATGAGCAGTTCTTC	TRBJ2-1	.	.	TRBV7-6
CASSFGGELNIQYF	TGTGCCAGCAGCTTTGGTGGGGAACTGAACATTCAGTACTTC	TRBJ2-4	.	.	TRBV7-9
CASSWGGRNTEAFF	TGTGCCAGCAGCTGGGGGGGCAGAAACACTGAAGCTTTCTTT	TRBJ1-1	.	once	TRBV7-9
CASSQARLAGGNTGELFF	TGCGCCAGCAGCCAAGCAAGGCTAGCGGGAGGGAACACCGGGGAGCTGTTTTTT	TRBJ2-2	TRBD2	.	TRBV4-1
CASSPHAGTGTNYGYTF	TGTGCCAGCAGCCCACACGCCGGGACCGGAACTAATTATGGCTACACCTTC	TRBJ1-2	.	.	TRBV11-2
CASSSTFDGSWSPLHF	TGTGCCAGCAGCTCAACCTTTGATGGCTCTTGGTCACCCCTCCACTTT	TRBJ1-6	.	.	TRBV7-9
CASSGTSGSLPYEQYF	TGTGCCAGCAGCGGGACTAGCGGGAGCCTTCCCTACGAGCAGTACTTC	TRBJ2-7	TRBD2	few	TRBV7-9
CASSLFSQPYNEQFF	TGTGCCAGCAGTTTATTTTCGCAGCCCTACAATGAGCAGTTCTTC	TRBJ2-1	.	once	TRBV27
CASSVITPTDTQYF	TGTGCCAGCAGTGTTATCACCCCGACAGATACGCAGTATTTT	TRBJ2-3	.	.	TRBV2
CASSLGGPANYGYTF	TGTGCCAGCAGCTTGGGGGGGCCCGCTAACTATGGCTACACCTTC	TRBJ1-2	.	once	TRBV11-2